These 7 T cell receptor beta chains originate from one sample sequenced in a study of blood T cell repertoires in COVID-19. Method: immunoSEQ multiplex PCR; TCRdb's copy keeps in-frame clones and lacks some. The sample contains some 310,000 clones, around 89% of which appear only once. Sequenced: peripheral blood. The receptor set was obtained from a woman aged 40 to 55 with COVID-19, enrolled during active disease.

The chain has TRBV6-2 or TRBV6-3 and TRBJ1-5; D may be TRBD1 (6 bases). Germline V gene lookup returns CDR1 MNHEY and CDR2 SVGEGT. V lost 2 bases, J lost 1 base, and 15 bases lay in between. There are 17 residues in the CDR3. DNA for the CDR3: TGTGCCAGCAGTTACGGATCTGGGGGCCTAAGCAATCAGCCCCAGCATTTT. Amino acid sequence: CASSYGSGGLSNQPQHF.

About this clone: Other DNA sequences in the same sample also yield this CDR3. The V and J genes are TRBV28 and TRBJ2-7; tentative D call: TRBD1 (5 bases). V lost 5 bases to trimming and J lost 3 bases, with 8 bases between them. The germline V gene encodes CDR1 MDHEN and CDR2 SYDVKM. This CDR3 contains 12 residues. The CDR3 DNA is TGTGCCAGCAGTCCCGACAGCTACGAGCAGTACTTC. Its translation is CASSPDSYEQYF.

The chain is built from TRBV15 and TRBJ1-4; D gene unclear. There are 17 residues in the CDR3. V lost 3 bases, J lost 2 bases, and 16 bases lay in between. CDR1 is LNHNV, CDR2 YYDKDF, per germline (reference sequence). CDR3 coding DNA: TGTGCCACCAGCAGCCCCCGCGATCGGGGTACTAATGAAAAACTGTTTTTT. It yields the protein CATSSPRDRGTNEKLFF.

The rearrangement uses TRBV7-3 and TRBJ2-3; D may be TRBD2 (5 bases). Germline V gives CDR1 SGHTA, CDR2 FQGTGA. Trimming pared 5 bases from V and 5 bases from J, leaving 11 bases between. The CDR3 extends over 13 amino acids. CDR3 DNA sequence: TGTGCCAGCAGCCAAGGTAGCGAAGATACGCAGTATTTT. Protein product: CASSQGSEDTQYF.

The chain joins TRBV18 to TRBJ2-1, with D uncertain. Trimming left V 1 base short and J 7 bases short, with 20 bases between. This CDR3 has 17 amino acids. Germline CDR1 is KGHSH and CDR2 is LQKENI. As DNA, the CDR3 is TGTGCCAGCTCACCACTTCCGCTGGCGGTTACGGGTAATGAGCAGTTCTTC. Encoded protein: CASSPLPLAVTGNEQFF.

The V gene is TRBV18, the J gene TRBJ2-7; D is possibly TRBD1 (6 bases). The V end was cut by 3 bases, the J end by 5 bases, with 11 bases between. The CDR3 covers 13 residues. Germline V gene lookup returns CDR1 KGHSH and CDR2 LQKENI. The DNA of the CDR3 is TGTGCCAGCTCACCTTACAGGGCAAACGAGCAGTACTTC. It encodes CASSPYRANEQYF.

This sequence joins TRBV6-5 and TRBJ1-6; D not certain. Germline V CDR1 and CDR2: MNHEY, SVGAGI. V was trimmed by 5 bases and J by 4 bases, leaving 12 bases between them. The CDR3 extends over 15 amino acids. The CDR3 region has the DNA TGTGCCAGCAGTCGCCCTATCCGGTATAATTCACCCCTCCACTTT. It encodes CASSRPIRYNSPLHF.